This TCR beta chain stems from a study of beta chain features in type 1 diabetes. General observations from the study: Across all four CD4+ subsets, people with type 1 diabetes showed modestly shorter TCRB CDR3s. Possible PCR preference for shorter templates applied equally to patients and controls.

Sequencing targeted expressed TCRB transcripts, as all isolated RNA had been reverse transcribed. Repertoires were generated with immunoSEQ multiplex PCR, while TCRdb's copy carries only in-frame clones and drops some. Found here are over 600,000 clones, around 12% of them singletons; the top ten hold 0.09% to 0.15%. Naive, central memory, regulatory and stem cell-like memory cells within the CD4+ compartment were sorted using CD45RO/CCR7/CD25/CD127/CD95/CD27. The purity of all sorted populations exceeded 98%. In this sample, this clone turned up a few times. Its matching antigen is unknown. Sequencing was done on a sample of naive CD4+ T cells from blood. This receptor was taken from a man aged 25 to 40 with type 1 diabetes.

CDR3 DNA sequence: TGCGCCAGCAGGCAGGGGGGTCGTCAGGCTAGGCAGGGCACCGGGGAGCTGTTTTTT. It translates to CASRQGGRQARQGTGELFF. The chain recombines TRBV23-1 with TRBJ2-2, with D perhaps matching TRBD1 (7 bases). TRBV23-1 counts as an open reading frame of uncertain function. The CDR3 totals 19 residues. V gave up 6 bases and J gave up 4 bases, with 27 bases separating them.